This T cell receptor (beta chain) was sequenced in a study of blood T cell repertoires in COVID-19. Per germline, CDR1 KGHDR and CDR2 SFDVKD. V dropped 4 bases and J dropped 3 bases, with 9 bases sitting between them. This CDR3 has 14 amino acids. As processed by the authors: From reference gene primer amplification, estimates of nucleated cell counts were derived. The table came from immunoSEQ multiplex PCR; TCRdb's copy has only in-frame clones and leaves some out. From that table come the V and J calls and clone size; the DNA was used to work out D and trimming. The sample carries some 13,000 clones, 80% to 95% recorded once.

The origin of this receptor is a woman in her 70s with active COVID-19. The V call is TRBV24-1, the J call TRBJ1-5; TRBD1 might be the D (6 bases). The sequenced material came from peripheral blood. CDR3 bases: TGTGCCACCAGTGAGTGGACAGACAATCAGCCCCAGCATTTT. It encodes CATSEWTDNQPQHF.